A selection of T cell receptor beta chains follows, all from one sample in a study of CD8 T cells in Susac syndrome. From the immunoSEQ multiplex PCR reads, TCRdb called clonotypes with MiXCR, one entry per CDR3 protein. The data hold around 150,000 distinct CDR3 sequences, with approximately 94% observed a single time. The specimen was CD4+ T cells from PBMCs. Every receptor here comes from a human donor with Susac syndrome. CDR3s include the opening cysteine and the closing phenylalanine or tryptophan. The order of the fields is CDR3 DNA, CDR3 protein, clone size, D gene, J gene, V gene. A D gene is named only where the DNA matches it firmly. Only some rows state a clone size, as once, few, many or a class for expanded clones.

cdr3_nt: TGTGCCAGCAGCTTAGGGGGGAGGGGCTCTTTGGACTTC
cdr3_aa: CASSLGGRGSLDF
clone_size: -
d_call: TRBD2
j_call: TRBJ2-7
v_call: TRBV11-2

cdr3_nt: TGCAGTGCTAGAAACTGGCAGGAGTCCTACACAGATACGCAGTATTTT
cdr3_aa: CSARNWQESYTDTQYF
clone_size: -
d_call: -
j_call: TRBJ2-3
v_call: TRBV20-1

cdr3_nt: TGCAGCGTTCGCCCGGTCCTCGCAGATACGCAGTATTTT
cdr3_aa: CSVRPVLADTQYF
clone_size: -
d_call: -
j_call: TRBJ2-3
v_call: TRBV29-1

cdr3_nt: TGTGCCAGCTCGCATGACAGGGTCTATGAGCAGTTCTTC
cdr3_aa: CASSHDRVYEQFF
clone_size: -
d_call: TRBD1
j_call: TRBJ2-1
v_call: TRBV18

cdr3_nt: TGTGCCAGCAGTTTATACACAGCAACTAATGAAAAACTGTTTTTT
cdr3_aa: CASSLYTATNEKLFF
clone_size: -
d_call: -
j_call: TRBJ1-4
v_call: TRBV12-3/TRBV12-4

cdr3_nt: TGCGCCAGCAGCCCAACAGGGGGCGCGTGGACTGGCTACACCTTC
cdr3_aa: CASSPTGGAWTGYTF
clone_size: once
d_call: TRBD1
j_call: TRBJ1-2
v_call: TRBV5-1

cdr3_nt: TGTGCCAGCAGCCAAGGGACTAGCGGGGCGTTAGATACGCAGTATTTT
cdr3_aa: CASSQGTSGALDTQYF
clone_size: -
d_call: TRBD2
j_call: TRBJ2-3
v_call: TRBV14

cdr3_nt: TGTGCCAGCAGCACCCCTCGGGGGGGACAAAGAAAAGAGACCCAGTACTTC
cdr3_aa: CASSTPRGGQRKETQYF
clone_size: once
d_call: TRBD2
j_call: TRBJ2-5
v_call: TRBV27

cdr3_nt: TGTGCCAGCAGCCCTCAGGACAGGAACTACGAGCAGTACTTC
cdr3_aa: CASSPQDRNYEQYF
clone_size: -
d_call: TRBD1
j_call: TRBJ2-7
v_call: TRBV11-2

cdr3_nt: TGCAGCGCCGGACAGAGCTCCTACAATGAGCAGTTCTTC
cdr3_aa: CSAGQSSYNEQFF
clone_size: -
d_call: -
j_call: TRBJ2-1
v_call: TRBV29-1

cdr3_nt: TGTGCCAGCAGCTCCCAACGGTCGGACAATGAGCAGTTCTTC
cdr3_aa: CASSSQRSDNEQFF
clone_size: -
d_call: -
j_call: TRBJ2-1
v_call: TRBV5-4

cdr3_nt: TGCAGTGCTAGAGATCCAGGCGCTGCGTCCTACAATGAGCAGTTCTTC
cdr3_aa: CSARDPGAASYNEQFF
clone_size: -
d_call: -
j_call: TRBJ2-1
v_call: TRBV20-1

cdr3_nt: TGTGCCAGCAGCGGAACCCACCGTCTCCCTGAGACCCAGTACTTC
cdr3_aa: CASSGTHRLPETQYF
clone_size: -
d_call: -
j_call: TRBJ2-5
v_call: TRBV6-2/TRBV6-3

cdr3_nt: TGTGCCAGCTCATGGGGCGGAACTGGTCGTGGCTACACCTTC
cdr3_aa: CASSWGGTGRGYTF
clone_size: -
d_call: -
j_call: TRBJ1-2
v_call: TRBV18

cdr3_nt: TGCAGTGCTAGAGATTTCATAGCGGGAGGGGGCCACAATGAGCAGTTCTTC
cdr3_aa: CSARDFIAGGGHNEQFF
clone_size: -
d_call: TRBD2
j_call: TRBJ2-1
v_call: TRBV20-1

cdr3_nt: TGCAGTGCTAACCAGGACTACGAGCAGTACTTC
cdr3_aa: CSANQDYEQYF
clone_size: -
d_call: -
j_call: TRBJ2-7
v_call: TRBV20-1

cdr3_nt: TGTGCCAGCAGCCCGACACTTGGGGGGACCCAGTACTTC
cdr3_aa: CASSPTLGGTQYF
clone_size: -
d_call: -
j_call: TRBJ2-5
v_call: TRBV3-1

cdr3_nt: TGTGCCAGCAGCCAATGGGGGAAGCCCGAAGCTTTCTTT
cdr3_aa: CASSQWGKPEAFF
clone_size: -
d_call: -
j_call: TRBJ1-1
v_call: TRBV14

cdr3_nt: TGCAGTGCTAGTGGGCAGGGAGAGACCCAGTACTTC
cdr3_aa: CSASGQGETQYF
clone_size: -
d_call: -
j_call: TRBJ2-5
v_call: TRBV20-1

cdr3_nt: TGCGCCAGCAGCTTAGAACTAGTGGAGACCCAGTACTTC
cdr3_aa: CASSLELVETQYF
clone_size: -
d_call: -
j_call: TRBJ2-5
v_call: TRBV5-1

cdr3_nt: TGCAGTGGTTTGGGGGGCAAAGGGTCCTACAATGAGCAGTTCTTC
cdr3_aa: CSGLGGKGSYNEQFF
clone_size: -
d_call: -
j_call: TRBJ2-1
v_call: TRBV20-1

cdr3_nt: TGCAGCGTTGATTCCAGTTCCCTTGGCTATGGCTACACCTTC
cdr3_aa: CSVDSSSLGYGYTF
clone_size: -
d_call: -
j_call: TRBJ1-2
v_call: TRBV29-1

cdr3_nt: TGTGCCACCAGCAGAGATGAACGCCTGACTCCCTACGAGCAGTACTTC
cdr3_aa: CATSRDERLTPYEQYF
clone_size: -
d_call: -
j_call: TRBJ2-7
v_call: TRBV15

cdr3_nt: TGTGCCAGCAGCCAAGAGGGGGCCGGGCAGTACTTC
cdr3_aa: CASSQEGAGQYF
clone_size: -
d_call: -
j_call: TRBJ2-7
v_call: TRBV3-1

cdr3_nt: TGTGCCAGCAGCTTCTCTAACCCAACCCCCCAAGAGACCCAGTACTTC
cdr3_aa: CASSFSNPTPQETQYF
clone_size: once
d_call: -
j_call: TRBJ2-5
v_call: TRBV7-2

cdr3_nt: TGTGCCAGCAGAATAGGGGAGGAGACCCAGTACTTC
cdr3_aa: CASRIGEETQYF
clone_size: -
d_call: -
j_call: TRBJ2-5
v_call: TRBV2

cdr3_nt: TGCGCCAGCAGCCCTCTAGCCGACACCGGGGAGCTGTTTTTT
cdr3_aa: CASSPLADTGELFF
clone_size: -
d_call: -
j_call: TRBJ2-2
v_call: TRBV5-1

cdr3_nt: TGTGCCAGTAGTATTATGCGCGGGATCTCTGGGGCCAACGTCCTGACTTTC
cdr3_aa: CASSIMRGISGANVLTF
clone_size: -
d_call: -
j_call: TRBJ2-6
v_call: TRBV19

cdr3_nt: TGTGCCAGCAGTGGGAATTTTATTTCACCCCTCCACTTT
cdr3_aa: CASSGNFISPLHF
clone_size: -
d_call: -
j_call: TRBJ1-6
v_call: TRBV25-1

cdr3_nt: TGCAGTGCCGCCCCCGGGTGGGGTGAGCAGTTCTTC
cdr3_aa: CSAAPGWGEQFF
clone_size: -
d_call: -
j_call: TRBJ2-1
v_call: TRBV20-1

cdr3_nt: TGTGCCTGGATTGGGGAGGGGACCCTTATCAATCAGCCCCAGCATTTT
cdr3_aa: CAWIGEGTLINQPQHF
clone_size: -
d_call: -
j_call: TRBJ1-5
v_call: TRBV30

cdr3_nt: TGCAGTGCTAGGCGGGACGCGAACACCGGGGAGCTGTTTTTT
cdr3_aa: CSARRDANTGELFF
clone_size: -
d_call: -
j_call: TRBJ2-2
v_call: TRBV20-1

cdr3_nt: TGTGCCAGCAGTCGGGGTGGTGAAGCTTTCTTT
cdr3_aa: CASSRGGEAFF
clone_size: -
d_call: -
j_call: TRBJ1-1
v_call: TRBV25-1

cdr3_nt: TGTGCCAGCTCACCAGGGGGGCCGACCTACGAGCAGTACTTC
cdr3_aa: CASSPGGPTYEQYF
clone_size: once
d_call: -
j_call: TRBJ2-7
v_call: TRBV18

cdr3_nt: TGTGCCAGCAGCTGGGGGCCCCTGAGGGGCCAGGGCACAGATACGCAGTATTTT
cdr3_aa: CASSWGPLRGQGTDTQYF
clone_size: -
d_call: -
j_call: TRBJ2-3
v_call: TRBV5-4

cdr3_nt: TGTGCCAGCAGTGAGCAGGGTACTGAAGCTTTCTTT
cdr3_aa: CASSEQGTEAFF
clone_size: -
d_call: -
j_call: TRBJ1-1
v_call: TRBV28

cdr3_nt: TGTGCTAGTGGCCGGGACATGAGGTATGGCTACACCTTC
cdr3_aa: CASGRDMRYGYTF
clone_size: once
d_call: -
j_call: TRBJ1-2
v_call: TRBV12-5

cdr3_nt: TGCAGCACCTCAACCGGGGACAGGGTCAGCGAGCAGTACTTC
cdr3_aa: CSTSTGDRVSEQYF
clone_size: once
d_call: TRBD1
j_call: TRBJ2-7
v_call: TRBV29-1

cdr3_nt: TGCAGTGCTAGAGTTACAGGGCAAGAGACCCAGTACTTC
cdr3_aa: CSARVTGQETQYF
clone_size: -
d_call: -
j_call: TRBJ2-5
v_call: TRBV20-1

cdr3_nt: TGTGCCACCAAGTCCGCAGGGAGCACAGATACGCAGTATTTT
cdr3_aa: CATKSAGSTDTQYF
clone_size: -
d_call: -
j_call: TRBJ2-3
v_call: TRBV24-1

cdr3_nt: TGTGCCAGCAGCTTAGTGGAGGGTACCTACGAGCAGTACTTC
cdr3_aa: CASSLVEGTYEQYF
clone_size: -
d_call: -
j_call: TRBJ2-7
v_call: TRBV7-9

cdr3_nt: TGTGCCACCAGTGCAGGGGACCACTCTGGGCCCAACGTCCTGACTTTC
cdr3_aa: CATSAGDHSGPNVLTF
clone_size: once
d_call: -
j_call: TRBJ2-6
v_call: TRBV24-1

cdr3_nt: TGTGCCAGCAGCCAATTTCGCCACGAGCAGTACTTC
cdr3_aa: CASSQFRHEQYF
clone_size: -
d_call: -
j_call: TRBJ2-7
v_call: TRBV14

cdr3_nt: TGTGCCAGCAGCTTACAGGGAACTAACAATGAGCAGTTCTTC
cdr3_aa: CASSLQGTNNEQFF
clone_size: -
d_call: -
j_call: TRBJ2-1
v_call: TRBV6-6

cdr3_nt: TGCAGTGTCCCCGGGCGGGTGGGGACCCAGTACTTC
cdr3_aa: CSVPGRVGTQYF
clone_size: -
d_call: -
j_call: TRBJ2-5
v_call: TRBV20-1

cdr3_nt: TGCGCCAGCAGTGAGGGCCCGTCCTACGAGCAGTACTTC
cdr3_aa: CASSEGPSYEQYF
clone_size: -
d_call: -
j_call: TRBJ2-7
v_call: TRBV10-1

cdr3_nt: TGCGCCAGCAGCTTGGAAGCCTCAACTAACTATGGCTACACCTTC
cdr3_aa: CASSLEASTNYGYTF
clone_size: -
d_call: -
j_call: TRBJ1-2
v_call: TRBV5-1

cdr3_nt: TGCGCCAGCAGCCATCCCCCGGGGGGACTCCTTTATTGGGATGGCTACACCTTC
cdr3_aa: CASSHPPGGLLYWDGYTF
clone_size: -
d_call: -
j_call: TRBJ1-2
v_call: TRBV4-1

cdr3_nt: TGTGCCAGCAGTTTATATGCTCCGGGACGCAACTCCTACGAGCAGTACTTC
cdr3_aa: CASSLYAPGRNSYEQYF
clone_size: -
d_call: -
j_call: TRBJ2-7
v_call: TRBV28

cdr3_nt: TGTGCCAGCAGCCTAGGACAGGGGGGGTATCAAGAGACCCAGTACTTC
cdr3_aa: CASSLGQGGYQETQYF
clone_size: once
d_call: TRBD1
j_call: TRBJ2-5
v_call: TRBV12-3/TRBV12-4

cdr3_nt: TGTGCCAGCAGTTATTATACAGGGGGCAGTCAGCCCCAGCATTTT
cdr3_aa: CASSYYTGGSQPQHF
clone_size: -
d_call: TRBD1
j_call: TRBJ1-5
v_call: TRBV6-6

cdr3_nt: TGTGCCAGCAGGCCCGGGACAGGGTATTCAGATACGCAGTATTTT
cdr3_aa: CASRPGTGYSDTQYF
clone_size: once
d_call: TRBD1
j_call: TRBJ2-3
v_call: TRBV12-3/TRBV12-4

cdr3_nt: TGCAGTGCGCACCGGGACTTTAGCACAGATACGCAGTATTTT
cdr3_aa: CSAHRDFSTDTQYF
clone_size: -
d_call: -
j_call: TRBJ2-3
v_call: TRBV20-1

cdr3_nt: TGCAGCGTTGGGGGCGTCTCGCAGTATTTT
cdr3_aa: CSVGGVSQYF
clone_size: -
d_call: -
j_call: TRBJ2-3
v_call: TRBV29-1

cdr3_nt: TGTGCCAGCAGCTCCGCTGGGGGGGCGCAGTATTTT
cdr3_aa: CASSSAGGAQYF
clone_size: -
d_call: TRBD2
j_call: TRBJ2-3
v_call: TRBV7-2

cdr3_nt: TGTGCCAGCAGCCCCAAGGGCCTATCGGTGAACGAGCAGTACTTC
cdr3_aa: CASSPKGLSVNEQYF
clone_size: -
d_call: -
j_call: TRBJ2-7
v_call: TRBV6-5

cdr3_nt: TGCGCCAGCAGCCCAGGGCCCGGCCACGAAGCTTTCTTT
cdr3_aa: CASSPGPGHEAFF
clone_size: -
d_call: -
j_call: TRBJ1-1
v_call: TRBV5-1

cdr3_nt: TGTGCCAGCAGCCGAGGACAGGGTGTCGGAAACACCATATATTTT
cdr3_aa: CASSRGQGVGNTIYF
clone_size: -
d_call: TRBD1
j_call: TRBJ1-3
v_call: TRBV12-3/TRBV12-4

cdr3_nt: TGCAGCGTTCTAGCGGGGGGCCAAGAGACCCAGTACTTC
cdr3_aa: CSVLAGGQETQYF
clone_size: once
d_call: TRBD2
j_call: TRBJ2-5
v_call: TRBV29-1

cdr3_nt: TGCGCCAGCAGCTGGGCAGGGGGAGGGCGCGAGCAGTACTTC
cdr3_aa: CASSWAGGGREQYF
clone_size: -
d_call: -
j_call: TRBJ2-7
v_call: TRBV5-1